This passage covers 22 T cell receptor beta chains from one sample sequenced in a study of blood T cell repertoires in COVID-19. Profiled with immunoSEQ multiplex PCR; TCRdb holds only in-frame clones, not every one. The sample includes over 120,000 clones, approximately 87% of them seen just once. The sample consisted of PBMCs or T cells enriched from blood (not recorded which). The receptors here all came from a man between 60 and 70 years old who had recovered from COVID-19.

This chain connects TRBV2 to TRBJ2-3; 11 nucleotides agree with TRBD2. CDR3 size: 16 residues. J gave up 2 bases and V 6 bases, and 7 bases lay outside the gene matches. Germline lookup yields CDR1 SNHLY and CDR2 FYNNEI. Here the CDR3 DNA reads TGTGCCAGCAGCCAACTAGCGGGGGCCCCCACAGATACGCAGTATTTT. Protein product: CASSQLAGAPTDTQYF. The variable domain in full, with the rest retrieved from reference TRBV2 and TRBJ2-3, is EPEVTQTPSHQVTQMGQEVILRCVPISNHLYFYWYRQILGQKVEFLVSFYNNEISEKSEIFDDQFSVERPDGSNFTLKIRSTKLEDSAMYFCASSQLAGAPTDTQYFGPGTRLTVL.

The V gene is TRBV12-3 or TRBV12-4, the J gene TRBJ1-2; the D is unclear. This CDR3 is 13 amino acids long. Trimming took off 5 bases at V and 4 bases at J, with 11 bases between the two ends. CDR3 sequence reads: CASSLLESYGYTF. CDR3 DNA sequence: TGTGCCAGCAGTCTCTTGGAGTCCTATGGCTACACCTTC.

The gene calls are TRBV2 and TRBJ2-2; 9 bases are a match to TRBD2. Germline V gene lookup returns CDR1 SNHLY and CDR2 FYNNEI. There are 17 residues in the CDR3. V lost 7 bases, J lost 5 bases, and 14 bases stayed unmatched. The DNA of the CDR3 is TGTGCCAGCACTACGAGCACGCGGGGGGGCCGGACCGGGGAGCTGTTTTTT. Translating gives CASTTSTRGGRTGELFF.

J is TRBJ1-1 and V is TRBV10-2; D is unresolved. Germline CDR1 and CDR2: WSHSY and SAAADI. V was pared by 6 bases and J by 7 bases, with 12 bases between. CDR3 length: 12 amino acids. CDR3 bases: TGCGCCAGCAGCGCCTTGACATTTGAAGCTTTCTTT. Translated, it gives CASSALTFEAFF.

The table lists this clone with a few counts. This chain uses TRBV29-1 with TRBJ2-7; 9 nucleotides align to TRBD1. CDR1 is SQVTM and CDR2 is ANQGSEA in the germline V gene. The ends lost 0 bases at V and 5 bases at J; junction bases unmatched: 5. This CDR3 is 14 amino acids long. CDR3 residues: CSVEDPGQGNEQYF. As DNA, the CDR3 is TGCAGCGTTGAAGATCCGGGACAGGGAAACGAGCAGTACTTC.

This chain links TRBV4-1 with TRBJ2-1, with TRBD2 identical over 7 bases. This CDR3 has 17 amino acids. The germline V gene encodes CDR1 MGHRA and CDR2 YSYEKL. V dropped 0 bases and J dropped 7; count of bases not matched to a gene: 12. This CDR3 is CASSQDLTGRTRNEQFF. The CDR3 DNA is TGCGCCAGCAGCCAAGATCTAACCGGGAGGACGAGGAATGAGCAGTTCTTC.

This clone was seen once. V usage is TRBV6-5 and J usage is TRBJ2-1; 7 bases map to TRBD2. Germline lookup yields CDR1 MNHEY and CDR2 SVGAGI. The CDR3 loop spans 15 amino acids. The junction had 9 bases not matched to a gene; V was cut back by 6 bases and J by 4 bases. The CDR3 here is CASRRSGIGYNEQFF. CDR3 sequence (DNA): TGTGCCAGCAGACGCAGCGGGATCGGGTACAATGAGCAGTTCTTC.

The V call is TRBV5-4, the J call TRBJ2-5; 8 bases fit TRBD1. This CDR3 is built from 14 residues. Per the germline V gene, CDR1 is SGHNT and CDR2 is YYREEE (reference sequence). Unmatched junction bases numbered 2, after V lost 3 bases and J lost 1 base. The CDR3 DNA reads as TGTGCCAGCAGCTGGACAGGGAGCCAAGAGACCCAGTACTTC. Its protein is CASSWTGSQETQYF.

This clone has more than one count but fewer than ten. The chain uses TRBV5-1 and TRBJ1-4; possibly TRBD1 for D (5 bases). Trimming removed 4 bases at V and 3 bases at J, with 10 bases between. CDR1 is SGHRS and CDR2 is YFSETQ in the germline V gene. This CDR3 has 14 residues. As DNA, the CDR3 is TGCGCCAGCAGCCGGGGGTCGGCTAATGAAAAACTGTTTTTT. Its translation: CASSRGSANEKLFF.

The chain recombines TRBV27 with TRBJ2-7; a weak D match, TRBD1 (6 bases). Germline V gives CDR1 MNHEY, CDR2 SMNVEV (reference sequence). V was cut by 0 bases and J by 5 bases, with 14 bases left in between. The CDR3 length is 15 residues. The DNA of the CDR3 is TGTGCCAGCAGTTTATCGGGGGCTTTGGCTGACGAGCAGTACTTC. Translation gives CASSLSGALADEQYF.

This clone came up once. The chain has TRBV7-6 and TRBJ2-6, with D tentatively TRBD1 (6 bases). The V and J ends lost 1 base and 10 bases respectively, with 11 bases between them. Germline V CDR1 and CDR2: SGHVS, FNYEAQ. CDR3 size: 14 residues. In DNA form, the CDR3 reads TGTGCCAGCAGCTTAGTAGGGGGACAAAACGTCCTGACTTTC. Amino acids: CASSLVGGQNVLTF.

The chain couples TRBV4-1 to TRBJ1-2; D remains ambiguous. CDR1 MGHRA and CDR2 YSYEKL come from the germline V gene. The CDR3 consists of 15 residues. The germline V and J ends were trimmed by 0 bases and 8 bases, with 16 bases remaining between them. CDR3 in DNA: TGCGCCAGCAGCCAAGATAGGATCGGGGTCCGAGGCTACACCTTC. It codes for CASSQDRIGVRGYTF.

In this sample, this clone turned up once. The rearrangement joins TRBV15 to TRBJ2-6; D gene uncertain. Trimming stripped 0 bases from V and 2 bases from J, with 8 bases between. Germline lookup yields CDR1 LNHNV and CDR2 YYDKDF (reference sequence). This CDR3 contains 16 residues. The CDR3 DNA sequence: TGTGCCACCAGCAGAGATATAGGAGCTGGGGCCAACGTCCTGACTTTC. Amino acid sequence: CATSRDIGAGANVLTF.

CDR3 loop: CASSTQGNEQFF. CDR3 in DNA: TGTGCCAGCAGCACGCAGGGAAATGAGCAGTTCTTC. The V call is TRBV9, the J call TRBJ2-1; D perhaps matches TRBD1 (5 bases). This CDR3 is built from 12 residues. V was cut by 4 bases and J by 7 bases, with 9 bases left in between. Per the germline V gene, CDR1 is SGDLS and CDR2 is YYNGEE.

The rearrangement uses TRBV6-1 and TRBJ1-4; D remains unclear. The CDR3 runs to 14 residues. Trimming shortened V by 2 bases and J by 5 bases, and 9 bases separated the two germline ends. Germline CDR1 and CDR2: MNHNS and SASEGT. In nucleotides, the CDR3 is TGTGCCAGCAGTGAACGGGCGGGAAATGAAAAACTGTTTTTT. Translated: CASSERAGNEKLFF.

The gene calls are TRBV27 and TRBJ2-5, with 8 nucleotides matching TRBD2. CDR3 length equals 15 residues. V lost 5 bases, J lost 5 bases, and 10 bases stayed unmatched. Germline-derived CDR1 and CDR2 are MNHEY and SMNVEV (reference sequence). CDR3 in amino acids: CASSTLAGLRETQYF. Written as DNA, the CDR3 is TGTGCCAGCAGTACTTTAGCGGGGCTTAGGGAGACCCAGTACTTC.

The chain employs TRBV7-6 and TRBJ1-3; unclear D gene. Germline V lookup: CDR1 SGHVS, CDR2 FNYEAQ. CDR3 length: 15 residues. The V end lost 5 bases, the J end lost 1 base, and 12 bases lay between the germline ends. The CDR3 spells CASSDPRRSGNTIYF. The CDR3 coding sequence is TGTGCCAGCAGCGACCCCCGGAGATCTGGAAACACCATATATTTT.

V is TRBV6-5 and J is TRBJ2-5; D is ambiguous. The CDR3 has 13 residues. Germline assignment: CDR1 MNHEY and CDR2 SVGAGI. The germline V and J ends were trimmed by 0 bases and 7 bases, with 9 bases remaining between them. CDR3 region: CASSYSILGTQYF. Written as DNA, the CDR3 is TGTGCCAGCAGTTACTCGATTCTAGGGACCCAGTACTTC.

V is TRBV27 and J is TRBJ1-2; 11 bases line up with TRBD1. The CDR3 covers 15 residues. V lost 7 bases and J lost 4; bases outside the gene matches: 8. Per germline, CDR1 MNHEY and CDR2 SMNVEV (reference sequence). The CDR3 nucleotides are TGTGCCAGCACCCCCGCCGGGACAGGGGGCTATGGCTACACCTTC. It specifies CASTPAGTGGYGYTF.

This clone appeared a single time. The chain joins TRBV9 to TRBJ2-7; D gene unclear. The CDR3 is 13 amino acids. CDR1 and CDR2 from the germline V gene are SGDLS and YYNGEE. Trimming removed 0 bases at V and 3 bases at J, with 7 bases between. CDR3 amino acids: CASSVGYGYEQYF. In DNA, the CDR3 is TGTGCCAGCAGCGTAGGATACGGCTACGAGCAGTACTTC.

As DNA, the CDR3 is TGTGCCAGCAGTTCGGGTGGCTACACCTTC. This gives the protein CASSSGGYTF. This sequence joins TRBV28 and TRBJ1-2; D gene unclear. The length of the CDR3 is 10 residues. Deletions cut 4 bases from V and 7 bases from J, with 4 bases between. Germline loops: CDR1 MDHEN, CDR2 SYDVKM.

The rearrangement uses TRBV2 and TRBJ1-2, with a tentative D call TRBD1 (5 bases). This CDR3 is built from 11 residues. V was pared by 6 bases and J by 8 bases, with 10 bases between. Germline V gene sequence: CDR1 SNHLY, CDR2 FYNNEI. The CDR3 region is CASRVTEGYTF. CDR3 coding DNA: TGTGCCAGCAGAGTGACAGAAGGCTACACCTTC.